Below, one T cell receptor (beta chain) is given with its context. The data stem from a study of T cell changes during pregnancy in multiple sclerosis. Sequencing used immunoSEQ multiplex PCR; TCRdb keeps in-frame clones, though not all of them. Among tens of thousands of clones, approximately 94% were seen once, and the ten largest hold about 2.3%. CDR1 is SGHRS, CDR2 YFSETQ, per germline. Trimming removed 2 bases from V and 9 bases from J; junction bases left unmatched: 12. This CDR3 spans 17 amino acids. The gene calls are TRBV5-1 and TRBJ2-1, with 12 bases that match TRBD1. The sequence derives from a female donor with multiple sclerosis, enrolled in a pregnancy study. The input for sequencing was peripheral blood, taken in the third trimester of pregnancy. CDR3 amino acids: CASSFFPPGQGAGEQFF. The CDR3, as DNA: TGCGCCAGCAGCTTTTTCCCGCCGGGACAGGGGGCGGGTGAGCAGTTCTTC.